The present T cell receptor beta chain was sequenced within a study of shared clonotypes between healthy human individuals. CD8 cells classed as naive were CD45RO-negative and positively selected for CCR7, excluding terminally differentiated effector memory CD45RA+ cells. The healthy adult donors were HIV-negative and reported no recent acute infections or vaccinations. As for this clone: Antigen unknown.

Every subset's genomic DNA went evenly onto several immunoSEQ plates. Assay: immunoSEQ multiplex PCR; the TCRdb copy retains only in-frame clones and omits some. This sample carries fewer than 700,000 clones, around 96% of them seen once, and the ten largest clones take approximately 0.11%. Broader study findings: The study found roughly 5% of naive CD4 clonotypes shared across several donors. Rarefaction curves obtained for sorted subsets showed sequencing incomplete despite large depth.

Trimming removed 8 bases from V and 0 bases from J, with 12 bases in between. CDR3 length: 14 residues. CDR1 is SNHLY, CDR2 FYNNEI, per germline. The sequenced material came from naive CD8+ T cells sorted from blood. The TCR originated in a woman in her twenties or thirties in good health. The chain carries TRBV2 and TRBJ2-3; D ambiguous. CDR3 residues: CASGGITSTDTQYF. The DNA of the CDR3 is TGTGCCAGCGGCGGAATTACTAGCACAGATACGCAGTATTTT.